The 11 T cell receptor beta chains presented below share a single source sample, sequenced in a study of T cell changes during pregnancy in multiple sclerosis. Only in-frame clones appear in the TCRdb table, and some are missing; sequencing was by immunoSEQ multiplex PCR. The table records 40,000 or so clones, 91% of them present only once. Sequences were derived from CD8+ T cells from peripheral blood mononuclear cells, sampled in the second trimester of pregnancy. These receptors were collected from a female donor with multiple sclerosis, enrolled in a pregnancy study.

The chain uses TRBV2 and TRBJ2-1, with D possibly TRBD2 on 5 matching bases. Germline loops: CDR1 SNHLY, CDR2 FYNNEI. Trimming removed 7 bases at V and 7 bases at J, with 11 bases between. CDR3 length: 12 amino acids. CDR3 sequence reads: CASKVARNEQFF. CDR3 nucleotides: TGTGCCAGCAAGGTAGCGCGGAATGAGCAGTTCTTC.

Only a few counts were recorded for this clone. CDR3 sequence (DNA): TGCGCCAGCAGCTGGGGGACAGGGGACACTGAAGCTTTCTTT. Its translation: CASSWGTGDTEAFF. The chain joins TRBV5-1 to TRBJ1-1, with TRBD1 matching over 10 bases. V shed 3 bases and J 3 bases; nucleotides not matched to a gene: 2. Germline loops: CDR1 SGHRS, CDR2 YFSETQ. The CDR3 sequence is 14 residues long.

The rearrangement links TRBV5-1 to TRBJ1-5; 9 bases map to TRBD1. Trimming removed 7 bases from V and 2 bases from J; junction bases left unmatched: 19. Germline V gives CDR1 SGHRS, CDR2 YFSETQ. The CDR3 has 19 residues. DNA of the CDR3: TGCGCCAGCCGGGGGGGGGACAGGGTAGTACGAAAAGGCAATCAGCCCCAGCATTTT. Its translation: CASRGGDRVVRKGNQPQHF.

The chain has TRBV2 and TRBJ2-1; the match to TRBD2 covers 9 bases. V trimming: 8 bases; J trimming: 4 bases; junction bases outside the gene matches: 6. The CDR3 sequence is 14 residues long. Germline lookup yields CDR1 SNHLY and CDR2 FYNNEI. The CDR3: CASASRGGYNEQFF. The CDR3 nucleotides are TGTGCCAGCGCTTCGCGGGGGGGGTACAATGAGCAGTTCTTC.

In DNA form, the CDR3 reads TGTGCCAGCAGTAAACGAGGCACTAGCAGTTTCTACGAGCAGTACTTC. It yields the protein CASSKRGTSSFYEQYF. The chain recombines TRBV27 with TRBJ2-7; weak D call: TRBD2 (6 bases). The CDR3 totals 16 residues. V was shortened by 5 bases and J by 3 bases, with 20 bases between the two germline ends. Germline V gives CDR1 MNHEY, CDR2 SMNVEV (reference sequence).

The CDR3 here is CASSLQGAEQYF. CDR3 DNA sequence: TGTGCCAGCAGTTTACAGGGTGCCGAGCAGTACTTC. The rearrangement links TRBV27 to TRBJ2-7; D possibly corresponds to TRBD1 (5 bases). The ends were cut back, 2 bases at V and 6 bases at J, with 8 bases in the middle. The length of the CDR3 is 12 residues. Germline V gene lookup returns CDR1 MNHEY and CDR2 SMNVEV (reference sequence).

V is TRBV6-5 and J is TRBJ2-3; TRBD2 might be the D (7 bases). Germline lookup yields CDR1 MNHEY and CDR2 SVGAGI. V lost 4 bases and J lost 2, with 10 bases in between. The CDR3 consists of 14 residues. Here the CDR3 reads CASSWGGPTDTQYF. The CDR3 coding sequence is TGTGCCAGCAGTTGGGGGGGCCCCACAGATACGCAGTATTTT.

The J gene is TRBJ2-7, the V gene TRBV29-1, with 7 bases identical to TRBD1. The V gene end was trimmed by 5 bases and the J gene end by 2 bases; junction bases not matched to a gene: 9. This CDR3 spans 14 amino acids. CDR1 is SQVTM, CDR2 ANQGSEA, per germline. CDR3: CSVSTSDRPYEQYF. CDR3 coding DNA: TGCAGCGTTAGTACGTCGGACAGGCCCTACGAGCAGTACTTC.

V is TRBV29-1 and J is TRBJ1-5; no reliable D call. This CDR3 region has 14 residues. The germline V gene has CDR1 SQVTM and CDR2 ANQGSEA. V gave up 6 bases and J gave up 0 bases, with 12 bases separating them. CDR3 sequence reads: CSVAGSASNQPQHF. The CDR3 region has the DNA TGCAGCGTCGCCGGGTCCGCTAGCAATCAGCCCCAGCATTTT.

The rearrangement links TRBV4-1 to TRBJ2-1; 15 bases map to TRBD2. J was trimmed by 8 bases and V by 6 bases; bases with no gene match: 14. This CDR3 comprises 18 residues. Per the germline V gene, CDR1 is MGHRA and CDR2 is YSYEKL. CDR3 sequence: CASRGGLAGGWMYDEQFF. The CDR3, as DNA: TGCGCCAGCAGGGGGGGACTAGCGGGAGGATGGATGTACGATGAGCAGTTCTTC.

The table lists this clone with a count of one. In DNA form, the CDR3 reads TGTGCCAGCAGCTTGGCCGACAGGGCGAGCAATCAGCCCCAGCATTTT. Its protein is CASSLADRASNQPQHF. The chain combines TRBV7-8 with TRBJ1-5; 7 bases fit TRBD1. The CDR3 sequence is 16 residues long. CDR1 is SGHVS, CDR2 FQNEAQ, per germline. V lost 3 bases to trimming and J lost 1 base; unmatched junction nucleotides: 6.